This T cell receptor (beta chain) was obtained from a study of CD8+ T cells in alopecia areata. Study at large: Tofacitinib therapy took 6 to 18 months; 6 months off drug came after.

Trimming took 3 bases from V and 4 from J; bases not matched to a gene: 9. This CDR3 is built from 16 residues. In germline, CDR1 is MGHRA, CDR2 YSYEKL. Stated treatment: oral pan-JAK inhibitor, 5-10 mg twice daily. Obtained from alopecia areata patients were lesional scalp punch biopsies along with peripheral blood. Extracted RNA was reverse transcribed, and the resulting cDNA served as sequencing template. Profiled with immunoSEQ multiplex PCR; TCRdb holds only in-frame clones, not every one. The table shows roughly 120,000 clones, with around 50% occurring only once. The study's findings and limits: Lesional tissue from the scalp (especially in alopecia totalis/universalis) showed higher clonality than normal scalp.

A remark on this clone: The target antigen is unknown. This same CDR3 is encoded by further DNA sequences in the sample.

This TCR came from a human donor with alopecia areata. Material: CD8+ T cells sorted from blood, obtained at week 24, from a patient treated with tofacitinib. This chain connects TRBV4-1 to TRBJ2-7; 10 nucleotides match TRBD1. CDR3 sequence: CASSQGPGQGTYEQYF. For the CDR3, the DNA is TGCGCCAGCAGCCAGGGTCCGGGACAGGGGACTTACGAGCAGTACTTC.